This T cell receptor beta chain is drawn from a study of shared clonotypes between healthy human individuals. Study-level information: Per donor, CD8 memory used one plate, CD8 naive used two, CD4 memory used three and CD4 naive used three. The study's findings and limits: Several donors shared about 4.5% of their naive CD4 clonotypes. Richness estimates generally favored naive over memory subsets.

Some 32,000 T cell genomes, or around 0.2 ug DNA, went into the sorted-subset replicate PCRs. TCRdb keeps only in-frame clones here, not all; method: immunoSEQ multiplex PCR. Of about 870,000 clones in the sample, around 92% are singletons; the top ten hold 24%. In the case of this clone: The antigen is unknown.

V lost 0 bases, J lost 5 bases, and 16 bases lay in between. The CDR3 extends over 15 amino acids. Germline V lookup: CDR1 GTSNPN, CDR2 SVGIG (reference sequence). CD45RO-negative, CCR7-positively selected cells formed the naive CD8 fraction, excluding terminally differentiated effector memory CD45RA+ cells. The source is a man in his thirties or forties in good health. Sequencing was performed on naive CD8+ T cells sorted from blood. V usage is TRBV30 and J usage is TRBJ2-5; a weak D match, TRBD1 (5 bases). The CDR3 sequence: CAWSVTAGQGETQYF. Written as DNA, the CDR3 is TGTGCCTGGAGTGTAACGGCAGGGCAGGGTGAGACCCAGTACTTC.